The 13 T cell receptor beta chains below were found in one sample sequenced in a study of tumor-infiltrating lymphocytes in primary liver carcinoma. Using a constant-region primer together with ProtoScript II reverse transcriptase, TCR beta cDNA was made from approximately 0.55 ug of total RNA. Construction of TCR beta libraries relied on three successive nested multiplex PCR rounds employing slightly modified ARM-PCR. Two initial PCR rounds of about 10 cycles each paired TRBV1-TRBV30 forward primers with a C-beta reverse primer. TCRdb recomputed calls from the multiplex PCR reads with MiXCR, one row per CDR3 protein. The repertoire has 40,000 to 50,000 distinct CDR3 sequences, over 65% of them found once; the top ten carry about a quarter. Co-extracting RNA and DNA was done with roughly 17-34 mg of unsorted bulk tissue as input. The sequenced material came from liver tumor tissue from sampling region 3. Subset specified: tumor region T3, left-lateral pole. All receptors come from a middle-aged man with primary liver carcinoma and hepatitis B virus infection.

The chain uses TRBV6-5 and TRBJ2-2; D is undetermined. This CDR3 comprises 15 residues. CDR1 is MNHEY, CDR2 SVGAGI, per germline. Trimming removed 9 bases from V and 4 bases from J, with 18 bases in between. CDR3: CASCYAMDGTGELFF. DNA for the CDR3: TGTGCCAGTTGTTACGCAATGGACGGCACCGGGGAGCTGTTTTTT.

Worth noting for this clonotype: Without the conserved terminal phenylalanine or tryptophan, this CDR3 likely stems from a read error. The chain uses TRBV6-1 and TRBJ2-3, with D possibly matching TRBD2 (5 bases). CDR3 length: 15 amino acids. Germline CDR1 MNHNS, CDR2 SASEGT. The CDR3 protein is CASSEGGASRDTQYY. CDR3 DNA sequence: TGTGCCAGCAGTGAAGGGGGTGCTAGCAGAGATACGCAGTATTAT.

As to this clonotype: Germline is not matched at one junction end, which may reflect a read error. This sequence joins TRBV10-3 and TRBJ2-1, with 9 bases identical to TRBD2. Per germline, CDR1 ENHRY and CDR2 SYGVKD. This CDR3 contains 15 residues. This chain's CDR3 is CATTLRAGGRDEPFF. The CDR3 nucleotides read TGTGCCACCACCCTTCGAGCGGGAGGTAGGGATGAGCCGTTCTTC.

About this clonotype itself: In this CDR3 the conserved last residue, phenylalanine or tryptophan, is missing, so a read error is likely. The rearrangement links TRBV14 to TRBJ2-7; the D is unclear. The CDR3 has 13 residues. Germline V lookup: CDR1 SGHDN, CDR2 FVKESK. CDR3: CASSQGTYYEQYL. CDR3 sequence (DNA): TGTGCGAGCAGCCAAGGAACCTACTACGAGCAGTACTTG.

This clonotype has a single count. Germline is not matched at one junction end, which may reflect a read error. The chain combines TRBV10-3 with TRBJ1-5; possibly TRBD1 for D (5 bases). This CDR3 is 15 amino acids long. The germline CDR1 and CDR2 sequences are ENHRY and SYGVKD. For the CDR3, the DNA is TGTGCCATCCGTGAGTCGGAAGGGGCAGATCAGCCCCAGCATTTT. It is translated as CAIRESEGADQPQHF.

The rearrangement joins TRBV29-1 to TRBJ2-1; D is unresolved. The CDR3 spans 13 residues. Germline lookup yields CDR1 SQVTM and CDR2 ANQGSEA. The CDR3 protein is CSVRGGTYNEQFF. CDR3 sequence (DNA): TGCAGTGTCCGTGGCGGTACCTACAATGAGCAGTTCTTC.

As concerns this clonotype: This could be a read error, since a much larger clone is one nucleotide away. CDR3 amino acids: CTTSRQDSSYEQYF. For the CDR3, the DNA is TGCACCACCTCGAGACAGGATTCATCCTACGAGCAGTACTTC. This chain links TRBV5-1 with TRBJ2-7, with D perhaps matching TRBD1 (6 bases). Germline lookup yields CDR1 SGHRS and CDR2 YFSETQ. The CDR3 is 14 amino acids.

About this clonotype itself: A junction boundary mismatches the germline segment, possibly from a read error. V is TRBV5-6 and J is TRBJ2-7; 7 bases align to TRBD1. The CDR3 is made up of 14 amino acids. CDR1 is SGHDT, CDR2 YYEEEE, per germline. The CDR3 DNA reads as TGTGCCAGCACCTGGACAGGTCAACCCTACGAGCGGTACTTC. Its protein product is CASTWTGQPYERYF.

The V gene is TRBV6-1, the J gene TRBJ2-7, with D possibly being TRBD1 or TRBD2 (6 bases each). Germline assignment: CDR1 MNHNS and CDR2 SASEGT. The CDR3 has 15 residues. V lost 4 bases to trimming and J lost 7 bases, with 20 bases between them. The CDR3 DNA is TGTGCCAGCAGTGTAGCGGCTAGCAGGAGGGGGGAGCAGTACTTC. It yields the protein CASSVAASRRGEQYF.

Comments on this clonotype: A read error may account for a junction end that differs from germline. The chain combines TRBV11-2 with TRBJ2-3; possibly TRBD2 for D (6 bases). There are 14 residues in the CDR3. Germline lookup yields CDR1 SGHAT and CDR2 FQNNGV. CDR3 sequence reads: CAGGAWEPADTQYF. The DNA of the CDR3 is TGTGCCGGAGGGGCATGGGAGCCTGCAGATACGCAATATTTT.

The gene calls are TRBV6-5 and TRBJ1-4; no definite D call. Germline CDR1 MNHEY, CDR2 SVGAGI. V was shortened by 3 bases and J by 1 base, with 9 bases between the two germline ends. The CDR3 extends over 15 amino acids. The CDR3 region is CASSYLVVTNEKLFF. For the CDR3, the DNA is TGTGCCAGCAGTTATTTAGTTGTAACTAATGAAAAACTGTTTTTT.

The V call is TRBV6-5, the J call TRBJ2-7, with 8 bases aligning to TRBD2. J lost 4 bases, V lost 2 bases, and 1 base had no gene match. CDR1 is MNHEY, CDR2 SVGAGI, per germline. The CDR3 is 13 amino acids. The CDR3 DNA reads as TGTGCCAGCAGTTACCGGGAGGGGTACGAGCAGTACTTC. It codes for CASSYREGYEQYF.

The chain joins TRBV2 to TRBJ2-3, with 12 positions matching TRBD2. This CDR3 region has 14 residues. Germline trimming cut 6 bases from V and 4 bases from J; bases unmatched to any gene: 2. The germline V gene has CDR1 SNHLY and CDR2 FYNNEI. The CDR3 nucleotides are TGTGCCAGCAGACGACTAGCGGGAGCAGATACGCAGTATTTT. Translation: CASRRLAGADTQYF.